These 14 T cell receptor beta chains were sequenced from one sample in a study of sequential checkpoint blockade in melanoma. Indicated treatment: randomized to nivolumab then ipilimumab (arm A) or the reverse (arm B). Clones were read by immunoSEQ multiplex PCR, and TCRdb kept only the in-frame ones, dropping some. The sample holds tens of thousands of clones, 88% seen once. The material sequenced was CD8+ T cells sorted from blood (inferred from file names), taken from a patient given nivolumab and ipilimumab in sequence. The receptors were sampled from a human donor with melanoma.

The V call is TRBV11-3, the J call TRBJ2-1; possible D gene TRBD2, 6 bases. Between the trimmed V and J ends, which lost 4 bases and 12 bases, there was a span of 19 bases. Per the germline V gene, CDR1 is SGHNT and CDR2 is YENEEA. The CDR3 runs 14 residues. This CDR3 reads CASSSKMGGPGQFF. In nucleotides, the CDR3 is TGTGCCAGCAGCTCAAAGATGGGGGGTCCGGGGCAGTTCTTC. The entire variable domain, with the rest obtained from reference TRBV11-3 and TRBJ2-1, is as follows: EAGVVQSPRYKIIEKKQPVAFWCNPISGHNTLYWYLQNLGQGPELLIRYENEEAVDDSQLPKDRFSAERLKGVDSTLKIQPAELGDSAVYLCASSSKMGGPGQFFGPGTRLTVL.

The DNA of the CDR3 is TGCGCCAGCAGTGAAACTAGCTATGGCTACGAGCAGTACGTC. Residues: CASSETSYGYEQYV. The genes are TRBV10-2 and TRBJ2-7, with a possible D match to TRBD2 (6 bases). The germline gives CDR1 WSHSY, CDR2 SAAADI. The CDR3 has 14 amino acids. The V end lost 3 bases, the J end lost 3 bases, and 12 bases lay between the germline ends.

In this sample, this clone turned up a few times. This chain uses TRBV7-8 with TRBJ1-3; D is uncertain. There are 17 residues in the CDR3. Germline CDR1 SGHVS, CDR2 FQNEAQ. Trimming took 5 bases from V and 0 from J, leaving 17 bases between them. The CDR3 DNA sequence: TGTGCCAGCAGCCCGCGAGCGGAGCGGAGCTCTGGAAACACCATATATTTT. This translates into CASSPRAERSSGNTIYF. The full variable domain, rest sourced from reference TRBV7-8 and TRBJ1-3, is GAGVSQSPRYKVAKRGQDVALRCDPISGHVSLFWYQQALGQGPEFLTYFQNEAQLDKSGLPSDRFFAERPEGSVSTLKIQRTQQEDSAVYLCASSPRAERSSGNTIYFGEGSWLTVV.

The chain combines TRBV7-6 with TRBJ2-5; maybe TRBD2 (6 bases). The better agreement between TRBJ2-7 and the DNA end casts doubt on the J call. The CDR3 sequence is 15 residues long. Germline loops: CDR1 SGHVS, CDR2 FNYEAQ. CDR3 nucleotide sequence: TGTGCCAGCAGCTTATGGGCCGGGACTTCCTACGAGCAGTACTTC. Translating it yields CASSLWAGTSYEQYF.

The chain recombines TRBV28 with TRBJ2-7; D might be TRBD1 (7 bases). The V end lost 2 bases, the J end lost 5 bases, and 13 bases lay between the germline ends. The CDR3 loop spans 14 amino acids. Germline values: CDR1 MDHEN, CDR2 SYDVKM. The CDR3 sequence is CASSLGRGVNEQYF. The CDR3 nucleotides read TGTGCCAGCAGTTTAGGCAGGGGGGTGAACGAGCAGTACTTC.

By proportion, this clone is medium-sized (0.01 to 0.1%). The V call is TRBV6-4, the J call TRBJ2-3, with TRBD1 matching 11 bases. Germline assignment: CDR1 MRHNA and CDR2 SNTAGT. The CDR3 covers 15 residues. The trim removed 0 bases at V and 4 bases at J, leaving 0 bases unmatched. DNA of the CDR3: TGTGCCAGCAGTGACTCGGGACAGGGGGCAGATACGCAGTATTTT. Translating gives CASSDSGQGADTQYF.

This chain connects TRBV14 to TRBJ2-5; TRBD2 aligns across 7 bases. The end of the DNA is better explained by TRBJ2-7, so the J call may be wrong. Per the germline V gene, CDR1 is SGHDN and CDR2 is FVKESK. The CDR3 runs 16 residues. CDR3 residues: CASSQVGGFGGYEQYF. In DNA form, the CDR3 reads TGTGCCAGCAGCCAAGTGGGTGGCTTCGGGGGGTACGAGCAGTACTTC.

CDR3 sequence reads: CASSVRFEGTDTQYF. CDR3 DNA: TGTGCCAGCAGTGTGCGATTTGAGGGCACAGATACGCAGTATTTT. The chain joins TRBV2 to TRBJ2-3, with unresolved D. Trimming removed 4 bases from V and 1 base from J, with 12 bases in between. Germline lookup yields CDR1 SNHLY and CDR2 FYNNEI. The CDR3 runs 15 residues.

This chain connects TRBV9 to TRBJ2-1; D may be TRBD2 (6 bases). Germline V lookup: CDR1 SGDLS, CDR2 YYNGEE. This CDR3 has 14 amino acids. V was pared by 7 bases and J by 7 bases, with 18 bases between. CDR3 DNA: TGTGCCAGCTCCCCTTCCGGGAGTATAAATGAGCAGTTCTTC. Its translation is CASSPSGSINEQFF.

This chain connects TRBV4-1 to TRBJ1-1; a weak D match, TRBD1 (6 bases). The germline gives CDR1 MGHRA, CDR2 YSYEKL. The CDR3 covers 14 residues. The V end was cut by 7 bases, the J end by 1 base, with 13 bases between. CDR3 loop: CASTYARGNTEAFF. In DNA, the CDR3 is TGCGCCAGCACCTACGCCAGGGGGAACACTGAAGCTTTCTTT.

The chain has TRBV6-5 and TRBJ2-6, with unresolved D. The CDR3 covers 14 residues. V dropped 9 bases and J dropped 1 base, with 10 bases sitting between them. Looked up from germline, CDR1 is MNHEY and CDR2 is SVGAGI. CDR3 sequence (DNA): TGTGCCAGTCGACACCCATCTGGGGCCAACGTCCTGACTTTC. Translating it yields CASRHPSGANVLTF.

V gene TRBV28 combines with J gene TRBJ2-5; 8 nucleotides align to TRBD1. The J call may be incorrect, as the DNA end agrees better with TRBJ2-7. The CDR3 consists of 16 residues. Germline values: CDR1 MDHEN, CDR2 SYDVKM. CDR3 nucleotides: TGTGCCAGCAGTTTATTCGGACAGGGTCGTTTGGACGAGCAGTACTTC. It is translated as CASSLFGQGRLDEQYF.

The rearrangement links TRBV4-1 to TRBJ2-1; D gene unclear. CDR3 length: 15 amino acids. Germline V gives CDR1 MGHRA, CDR2 YSYEKL. V was pared by 0 bases and J by 3 bases, with 9 bases between. CDR3 amino acids: CASSQDNNYYNEQFF. The CDR3 coding sequence is TGCGCCAGCAGCCAAGATAATAATTACTACAATGAGCAGTTCTTC.

This sequence joins TRBV27 and TRBJ2-1; a weak D match, TRBD2 (6 bases). The CDR3 length is 15 residues. V lost 3 bases and J lost 8, with 17 bases in between. CDR1 is MNHEY and CDR2 is SMNVEV in the germline V gene (reference sequence). Here the CDR3 reads CASSFVTSTFDEQFF. The DNA for the CDR3 is TGTGCCAGCAGTTTTGTAACTAGCACCTTCGATGAGCAGTTCTTC.